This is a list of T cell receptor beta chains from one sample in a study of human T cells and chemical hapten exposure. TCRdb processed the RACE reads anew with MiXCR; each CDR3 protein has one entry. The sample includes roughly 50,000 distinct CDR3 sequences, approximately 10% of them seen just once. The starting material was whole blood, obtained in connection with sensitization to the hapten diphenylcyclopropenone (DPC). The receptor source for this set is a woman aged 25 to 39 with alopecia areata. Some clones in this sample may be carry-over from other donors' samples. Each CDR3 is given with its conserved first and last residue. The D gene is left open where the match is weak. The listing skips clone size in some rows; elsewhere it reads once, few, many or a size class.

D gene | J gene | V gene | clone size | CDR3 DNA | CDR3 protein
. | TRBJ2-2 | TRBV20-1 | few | TGCAGTGCCCGAGACCAGAACACCGGGGAGCTGTTTTTT | CSARDQNTGELFF
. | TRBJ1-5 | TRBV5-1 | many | TGCGCCAGCAGCGGAAGGACGGGAGAAGATAGCAATCAGCCCCAGCATTTT | CASSGRTGEDSNQPQHF
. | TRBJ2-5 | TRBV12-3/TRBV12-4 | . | TGTGCCAGCAGTTTCTACAGGAACCAAGAGACCCAGTACTTC | CASSFYRNQETQYF
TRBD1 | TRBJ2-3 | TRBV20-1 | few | TGCAGTGCCACAGGGGGCGTGGGGGTGCGAGGAGATACGCAGTATTTT | CSATGGVGVRGDTQYF
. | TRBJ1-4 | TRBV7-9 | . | TGTGCCAGCAGCCCTCCAGGAGTAGAAGAAAAACTGTTTTTT | CASSPPGVEEKLFF
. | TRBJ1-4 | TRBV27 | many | TGTGCCACCGGGCGGTCTCAGGGAGGTGAAAAACTGTTTTTT | CATGRSQGGEKLFF
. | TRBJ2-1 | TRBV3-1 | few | TGTGCCAGCAGCCAAGATTTGGCTACTGGTAATGAGCAGTTCTTC | CASSQDLATGNEQFF
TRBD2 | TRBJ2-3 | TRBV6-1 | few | TGTGCCAGCGAGGGAACTACCATAAGACTAGCAGGAGATACGCAGTATTTT | CASEGTTIRLAGDTQYF
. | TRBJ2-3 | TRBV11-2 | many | TGTGCCAGCAGCTCCTCAGGGTCTGATACGCAGTATTTT | CASSSSGSDTQYF
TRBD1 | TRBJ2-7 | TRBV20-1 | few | TGCAGTGCTGGAGCAGGGGGCAAAACTCCCTACGAGCAGTACTTC | CSAGAGGKTPYEQYF
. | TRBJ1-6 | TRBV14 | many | TGTGCCAGCAGCCAAGGTGTTTCACCCCTCCACTTT | CASSQGVSPLHF
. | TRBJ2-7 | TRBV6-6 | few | TGTGCCAGCAGGTCGGGGGCAGGGGCGCGGTACGAGCAGTACTTC | CASRSGAGARYEQYF
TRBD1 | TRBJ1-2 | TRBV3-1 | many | TGTGCCAGCAGCCAAGGGACAGGGATCTTCTACTATGGCTACACCTTC | CASSQGTGIFYYGYTF
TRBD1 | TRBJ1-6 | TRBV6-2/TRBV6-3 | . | TGTGCCAGCAGTGTAACCGGGACAGCCAATTCACCCCTCCACTTT | CASSVTGTANSPLHF
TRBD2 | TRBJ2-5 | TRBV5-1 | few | TGCGCCAGCAGCCTCTTACTAGCGGGGCAAGAGACCCAGTACTTC | CASSLLLAGQETQYF
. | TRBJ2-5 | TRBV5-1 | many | TGCGCCAGCAGCTTGAGAGTAGAAGGGGAGACCCAGTACTTC | CASSLRVEGETQYF
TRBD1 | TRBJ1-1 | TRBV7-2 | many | TGTGCCAGCAGCAAAGGGACAGTAGGCACTGAAGCTTTCTTT | CASSKGTVGTEAFF
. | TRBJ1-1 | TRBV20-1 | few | TGCAGTGCTAGAGATCCGGCGGGGCGCACTGAAGCTTTCTTT | CSARDPAGRTEAFF
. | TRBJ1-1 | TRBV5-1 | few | TGCACCAGCAGCTTGGGACTTTTACAGGGAGGTGGCACTGAAGCTTTCTTT | CTSSLGLLQGGGTEAFF
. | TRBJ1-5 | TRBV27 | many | TGTGCCAGCAGTTTAGGACAATTCAATCAGCCCCAGCATTTT | CASSLGQFNQPQHF
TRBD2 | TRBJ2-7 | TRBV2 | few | TGTGCCACCGCCGCCACCGGGGGGGCGATCGAGCAGTACTTC | CATAATGGAIEQYF
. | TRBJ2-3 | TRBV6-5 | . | TGTGCCAGCAGTTATGGGGCGCCGGGGGACGCAGATACGCAGTATTTT | CASSYGAPGDADTQYF